The sequence of this T cell receptor (beta chain) was determined in a study of blood T cell repertoires in COVID-19. Study details: COVID-19 samples collected from the United States, Italy and Spain covered acute and convalescent phases.

This clone has a single count. Repertoires were generated with immunoSEQ multiplex PCR, while TCRdb's copy carries only in-frame clones and drops some. Of over 250,000 clones in the sample, 87% are singletons; the top ten hold around 8.9%. Germline V gives CDR1 GTSNPN, CDR2 SVGIG (reference sequence). The CDR3 has 13 residues. V was pared by 0 bases and J by 5 bases, with 7 bases between. The chain recombines TRBV30 with TRBJ1-4; D not certain. The receptor comes from a woman aged 18-29 years who had recovered from COVID-19. Sequencing was done on a sample of PBMCs or T cells enriched from blood (not recorded which). The CDR3 sequence: CAWSVSVNEKLFF. The CDR3 region has the DNA TGTGCCTGGAGTGTGTCCGTAAATGAAAAACTGTTTTTT.